This T cell receptor beta chain was obtained from a study of T cell responses to AZD1222 COVID-19 vaccine. Regarding this clone: Its antigen is as yet unknown.

CDR1 KGHDR and CDR2 SFDVKD come from the germline V gene. The CDR3 has 12 amino acids. The V end lost 4 bases, the J end lost 7 bases, and 9 bases lay between the germline ends. Study observations and caveats: Among vaccine-associated CD4 TCRs, coverage spanned spike, with dominance at 160-218 and 743-854. Females made up more of the donors, who were largely white British, and clonal diversity may have come out too low. Baseline antibody screening turned up just a handful of seropositive AZD1222 recipients. Spike-specific TCR depth and breadth grew after two AZD1222 doses.

Sequenced by immunoSEQ multiplex PCR; TCRdb stores in-frame clones only, minus some. This table holds about 180,000 clones, under 95% found once. The sequencing here drew on peripheral blood, taken 28 days after the second AZD1222 dose. The J gene is TRBJ1-1, the V gene TRBV24-1; a weak D match, TRBD1 (5 bases). This sequence was found in an adult who received the AZD1222 COVID-19 vaccine. Here the CDR3 DNA reads TGTGCCACCAGTGAGGGGGGGGTTGAAGCTTTCTTT. It codes for CATSEGGVEAFF.